A selection of T cell receptor beta chains follows, all from one sample in a study of blood T cell repertoires in COVID-19. Some clones are missing from TCRdb's copy, which holds only in-frame ones; the method was immunoSEQ multiplex PCR. This sample has 90,000 or so clones, with roughly 89% found just once. Sequences were obtained from peripheral blood. The receptors here all came from a woman of 80 years or more with active COVID-19. The CDR3 runs from the conserved cysteine through the conserved F or W. Each record gives: clone size, D gene, V gene, J gene, CDR3 DNA, CDR3 protein. A D gene is named only where the DNA matches it firmly. A clone size is listed for some rows: how often the clone was seen (once, few, many), or a class if it is expanded.

NA,TRBD1,TRBV28,TRBJ1-4,TGTGCCAGCGGGGACGGGGGGACAGGTCGTGAAAAACTGTTTTTT,CASGDGGTGREKLFF
once,NA,TRBV30,TRBJ1-2,TGTGCCTGGAGTGTTGTAGGGGCAATATCCTATGGCTACACCTTC,CAWSVVGAISYGYTF
NA,NA,TRBV7-2,TRBJ2-5,TGTGCCAGCAGCTTAGGATTTAGCGGAGGCAGGGGGGAGACCCAGTACTTC,CASSLGFSGGRGETQYF
NA,NA,TRBV6-6,TRBJ1-1,TGTGCCAGCAGTTACGCGGACTCTGAAGCTTTCTTT,CASSYADSEAFF
NA,TRBD2,TRBV19,TRBJ2-1,TGTGCCAGTAGATCGTCGGTCTTAGCGGGGTTGGGAAGCAATGAGCAGTTCTTC,CASRSSVLAGLGSNEQFF
NA,TRBD1,TRBV6-5,TRBJ2-7,TGTGCCAGCAGCATCGGACAGGGAGGATACGAGCAGTACTTC,CASSIGQGGYEQYF
NA,NA,TRBV18,TRBJ1-5,TGTGCCAGCTCACGAAAACAGGATTTTAGCAATCAGCCCCAGCATTTT,CASSRKQDFSNQPQHF
NA,NA,TRBV7-9,TRBJ1-1,TGTGCCAGCAAGGGTTATCGGACCGGGGTGGCTGAAGCTTTCTTT,CASKGYRTGVAEAFF
NA,TRBD2,TRBV15,TRBJ2-5,TGTGCCACCCGAACCCGACTAGCGGGTTCGGAGACCCAGTACTTC,CATRTRLAGSETQYF
NA,TRBD2,TRBV7-6,TRBJ2-1,TGTGCCAGCAGCTTAGGGGCGGAGCGGGGAGGGAATGAGCAGTTCTTC,CASSLGAERGGNEQFF
NA,TRBD1,TRBV19,TRBJ1-5,TGTGCCAGTAGCGGGACAGGGGGTCTCCTCTTAGCAAATCAGCCCCAGCATTTT,CASSGTGGLLLANQPQHF
NA,TRBD2,TRBV7-9,TRBJ2-7,TGTGCCAGAGAGACTAGCGGGTCGGGGGAGCAGTACTTC,CARETSGSGEQYF
NA,NA,TRBV6-5,TRBJ2-7,TGTGCCAGCAGTTACTCGGGCCAGGGAACGTACGAGCAGTACTTC,CASSYSGQGTYEQYF
NA,TRBD2,TRBV11-2,TRBJ2-1,TGTGCCAGCAGCTTAGACGTGGCGAGCGGGAGATGGGAGCAGTTCTTC,CASSLDVASGRWEQFF
NA,TRBD1,TRBV4-1,TRBJ2-1,TGCGCCAGCAGCCAAGTTATGACAGGGCCGGTTTATGAGCAGTTCTTC,CASSQVMTGPVYEQFF
NA,NA,TRBV19,TRBJ1-6,TGTGCCAGTAGTATAAGTACAGGCCGGAATTCACCCCTCCACTTT,CASSISTGRNSPLHF
once,NA,TRBV27,TRBJ1-1,TGTGCCAGCAGTCGCCTAGGGGGAAAGAACACTGAAGCTTTCTTT,CASSRLGGKNTEAFF
NA,NA,TRBV25-1,TRBJ2-7,TGTGCCAGCAGGGGGCGCGGGGCCTACGAGCAGTACTTC,CASRGRGAYEQYF
once,NA,TRBV7-2,TRBJ2-3,TGTGCCAGCAGCTTAGAGGAGTCAGATACGCAGTATTTT,CASSLEESDTQYF
NA,NA,TRBV6-5,TRBJ1-5,TGTGCCAGCAGTTACTCTTCTGGTGGCCAGCCCCAGCATTTT,CASSYSSGGQPQHF
NA,TRBD2,TRBV4-3,TRBJ2-1,TGCGCCAGCAGCCTGACTAGCGGGACGTACAATGAGCAGTTCTTC,CASSLTSGTYNEQFF
once,TRBD2,TRBV7-2,TRBJ2-3,TGTGCCAGCAGTTCTAGGGCTACCGGCGGGGGAGCAGATACGCAGTATTTT,CASSSRATGGGADTQYF
NA,TRBD2,TRBV5-1,TRBJ2-2,TGCGCCAGCAGCTTGGACCTACTAGCGGGGAACACCGGGGAGCTGTTTTTT,CASSLDLLAGNTGELFF
NA,TRBD1,TRBV18,TRBJ1-3,TGTGCCAGCTCGCAAACACCCGGGACAGGGGCCTCTGGAAACACCATATATTTT,CASSQTPGTGASGNTIYF
NA,NA,TRBV4-2,TRBJ2-1,TGTGCCAGCAGCCAAGAAGCCCCTAATGAGCAGTTCTTC,CASSQEAPNEQFF
NA,NA,TRBV5-1,TRBJ2-7,TGCGCCAGTACCACCCTTGGGGGGGCCAGCTACGAGCAGTACTTC,CASTTLGGASYEQYF
once,TRBD1,TRBV28,TRBJ1-2,TGTGCCAGCAGTTCGGACAGGGGGAACTATGGCTACACCTTC,CASSSDRGNYGYTF
NA,TRBD2,TRBV4-2,TRBJ2-1,TGTGCCAGCAGGATAGGACTAGCGGGAGGGGACGGGGATGAGCAGTTCTTC,CASRIGLAGGDGDEQFF
NA,NA,TRBV28,TRBJ2-2,TGTGCCAGCAGTTTATCCACGGCAGGGAACACCGGGGAGCTGTTTTTT,CASSLSTAGNTGELFF
NA,TRBD1,TRBV27,TRBJ1-2,TGTGCCAGCAGACAGGGGGGTAGGTCACACGGCTACACCTTC,CASRQGGRSHGYTF
NA,NA,TRBV7-9,TRBJ2-3,TGTGCCAGCAGCCCCCGGGGGGGACAGTTTTCAGATACGCAGTATTTT,CASSPRGGQFSDTQYF
few,NA,TRBV5-6,TRBJ2-2,TGTGCCAGCAGAGGCGAAAAGCGGATCACCGGGGAGCTGTTTTTT,CASRGEKRITGELFF
NA,TRBD1,TRBV9,TRBJ2-5,TGTGCCAGCAGCCCTGGACAGGGGGCTAGGGTTGAGACCCAGTACTTC,CASSPGQGARVETQYF
NA,TRBD1,TRBV7-9,TRBJ2-7,TGTGCCAGCAGCATAAGCTACGGGACAGGGTTCTACGAGCAGTACTTC,CASSISYGTGFYEQYF
NA,TRBD2,TRBV24-1,TRBJ2-1,TGTGCCACCAGTTCCCAGAGGGAGGGTAATGAGCAGTTCTTC,CATSSQREGNEQFF
once,TRBD2,TRBV19,TRBJ2-7,TGTGCCACCGGAGCGGGGAGAGGATACGAGCAGTACTTC,CATGAGRGYEQYF
NA,TRBD1,TRBV28,TRBJ2-7,TGTGCCAGCAGTTTATTAGGCGTTGGGCGAGACAGGGGGCGGCCTATGCTCTACGAGCAGTACTTC,CASSLLGVGRDRGRPMLYEQYF
NA,NA,TRBV20-1,TRBJ2-1,TGCAGTGCTAGTAGCGGAGCCAGACTCGAATATGAGCAGTTCTTC,CSASSGARLEYEQFF
NA,TRBD1,TRBV24-1,TRBJ2-2,TGTGCCACCAGTGATTTGCCTTCAAGGACAGGGAAGAACGGGGAGCTGTTTTTT,CATSDLPSRTGKNGELFF
NA,TRBD1,TRBV2,TRBJ1-5,TGTGCCAGCAGTGCAGCCCAGGGGGCAAATCAGCCCCAGCATTTT,CASSAAQGANQPQHF
few,NA,TRBV5-4,TRBJ2-2,TGTGCCAGCAGCAAAACAAGGAACACCGGGGAGCTGTTTTTT,CASSKTRNTGELFF
NA,TRBD2,TRBV28,TRBJ2-1,TGTGCCAGCAGTTTCCTTAGCGGGAGGGAGGACAATGAGCAGTTCTTC,CASSFLSGREDNEQFF
NA,NA,TRBV9,TRBJ2-5,TGTGCCAGCAGGGCAAGCGGCCAAGAGACCCAGTACTTC,CASRASGQETQYF
NA,TRBD1,TRBV15,TRBJ2-5,TGTGCCACCAGCACTGACAGGGGGCTAGGGACCCAGTACTTC,CATSTDRGLGTQYF
NA,TRBD2,TRBV7-3,TRBJ2-1,TGTGCCAGCAGCCGGACCCGACTAGCGGGAGGTTATGAGCAGTTCTTC,CASSRTRLAGGYEQFF
NA,NA,TRBV30,TRBJ2-1,TGTGCCTGGAGTCCACCTTTCGTGGGAGGACTACAACCGCAGTTCTTC,CAWSPPFVGGLQPQFF
few,TRBD2,TRBV29-1,TRBJ2-2,TGCAGCGTTGAGGGAGGGAGCGCGAGGCTGTTTTTT,CSVEGGSARLFF
NA,NA,TRBV5-1,TRBJ1-4,TGCGCCAGCAGCTTATACAGGGCAACTAATGAAAAACTGTTTTTT,CASSLYRATNEKLFF
NA,NA,TRBV12-3/TRBV12-4,TRBJ2-3,TGTGCCAGCCAGTTTATAGATACGCAGTATTTT,CASQFIDTQYF
NA,TRBD2,TRBV6-4,TRBJ2-1,TGTGCCAGCAGTCCCAAGCCTAGCGGGAGGGGCTCGAGCTCCTACAATGAGCAGTTCTTC,CASSPKPSGRGSSSYNEQFF
NA,TRBD1,TRBV6-2/TRBV6-3,TRBJ2-7,TGTGCCAGCAGTTACTCTGGGACAGGGTCCTACGAGCAGTACTTC,CASSYSGTGSYEQYF
NA,TRBD1,TRBV6-5,TRBJ1-3,TGTGCCAGCAGAAGCTCAGGGGGCTCTGGAAACACCATATATTTT,CASRSSGGSGNTIYF
NA,TRBD2,TRBV28,TRBJ2-1,TGTGCCAGCAGCTTACTAGCGGGCAAGCAGTTCTTC,CASSLLAGKQFF
NA,TRBD2,TRBV7-9,TRBJ2-1,TGTGCCAGCAGCCCAGGAACTAGCGGGAGGGCAACTGAGCAGTTCTTC,CASSPGTSGRATEQFF
NA,TRBD1,TRBV28,TRBJ1-1,TGTGCCAGCAGTTTAGAGGGGGCGAACACTGAAGCTTTCTTT,CASSLEGANTEAFF
NA,TRBD1,TRBV3-1/TRBV3-2,TRBJ2-5,TGTGCCAGCAGCCAAGGGACAGGGGGCATTGAGACCCAGTACTTC,CASSQGTGGIETQYF
NA,TRBD2,TRBV23-1,TRBJ2-7,TGCGCCAGCAGTCAATCGATTGGTAGCGGGAACGAATCCTACGAGCAGTACTTC,CASSQSIGSGNESYEQYF
once,TRBD1,TRBV10-1,TRBJ2-5,TGCGCCAGCAGTTCCCAGAGGGACAGGGGGGGAGAGACCCAGTACTTC,CASSSQRDRGGETQYF
NA,NA,TRBV7-2,TRBJ2-3,TGTGCCAGCAGCTTAGCCCAGTACAGCACAGATACGCAGTATTTT,CASSLAQYSTDTQYF